This T cell receptor beta chain was recorded in a study of cytomegalovirus exposure and HLA in healthy donors (dated by TCRdb to 2016 to 2017). Concerning the study at large: The 670 or so repertoires of the first cohort and the roughly 120 validation repertoires were produced on the same platform, according to a later analysis. A separate validation cohort of about 110 different subjects was used in addition to the approximately 610-subject first cohort. The study aimed to test whether cataloging public T cell receptors could reveal signatures of past pathogen exposure. High-throughput TCR immunosequencing, statistical association of individual TCRs with disease status, and machine learning were combined to predict cytomegalovirus infection status. The full study reports these points: A later analysis had no HLA typing for the validation cohort, so co-occurrence there was scored across all 110 or so repertoires. In both the original and validation cohorts, the classifier was reported to diagnose cytomegalovirus status with high specificity and sensitivity. Of the cluster scores, roughly 95% were above 0 in a later analysis, which found that TCRs clustered in the first cohort also tended to co-occur in the 120 validation repertoires. In vitro tests confirmed that a few of the cytomegalovirus-associated TCR beta chains recognize cytomegalovirus antigens. It was suggested by the authors that the approach could potentially be generalized to other disease states and immunological phenotypes. While some public TCRs were present in many individuals, most TCR sequences turned up only very rarely across donors. In the study, 150 to 200 TCR beta chains were listed as associated with cytomegalovirus.

The donors belonged to the validation cohort of about 120 subjects, which was separate from the roughly 700-subject first cohort. In regard to this clone: Its binding antigen is unknown. No much larger clone is present one base from it, and per-base qualities are unavailable.

The receptor library was made with the immunoSEQ multiplex PCR assay. The published analysis was carried out like this. A statistical classification framework was developed to diagnose cytomegalovirus status using the catalog of TCR beta chain sequences. Entries here come from immuneACCESS through TCRdb and include only in-frame sequences with V and J called. Some clones fail to appear in such tables; in the studies checked, an unresolved V gene covers under half of the shortfall, and the cause of the remainder is unknown. The V and J calls and the clone size are those of that table, but D and trimming were determined from the DNA. This sample lists 150,000 to 160,000 clones; about 86% were detected once. Approximately 2% of the sample belongs to the ten largest clones. According to the germline V gene, CDR1 reads MNHNS and CDR2 reads SASEGT. The CDR3 spans 14 residues, from the cysteine through the phenylalanine. The only DNA kept is the CDR3, 42 bases in frame from the first base. V lost 3 bases and J lost 6 bases; the stretch between them is 14 bases long.

This TCR came from a human donor in good health. The sample was PBMCs. The chain employs TRBV6-1 and TRBJ1-2; the D region possibly corresponds to TRBD1 (6 bases align). The nucleotide sequence is TGTGCCAGCAGTGACCGGGGGAGGGGGAATGGCTACACCTTC. This translates into CASSDRGRGNGYTF.